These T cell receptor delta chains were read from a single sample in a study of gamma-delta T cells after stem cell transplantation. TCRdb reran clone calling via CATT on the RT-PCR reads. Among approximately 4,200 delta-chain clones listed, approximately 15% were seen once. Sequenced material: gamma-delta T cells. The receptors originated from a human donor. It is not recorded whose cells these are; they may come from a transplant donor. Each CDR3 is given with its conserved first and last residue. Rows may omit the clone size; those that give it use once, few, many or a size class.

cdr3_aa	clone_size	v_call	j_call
CALGELTQQFPPTGGYPRYTDKLIF	.	TRDV1	TRDJ1
CASPSYAAGVYTDKLIF	few	TRDV3	TRDJ1
CALGPSLQYTDKLIF	few	TRDV1	TRDJ1
CACDTWGYWDTRQMFF	medium-sized	TRDV2	TRDJ3
CACDKGYAKFWDTRQMFF	large	TRDV2	TRDJ3
CALGLQPDTDKLIF	.	TRDV1	TRDJ1
CAFNLISFPTLGDLGSDKLIF	few	TRDV3	TRDJ1
CAFRSCVPLGDTRYTDKLIF	few	TRDV3	TRDJ1
CALGNPTSSWDTRQMFF	large	TRDV1	TRDJ3
CACDTGDVRGIRGADKLIF	.	TRDV2	TRDJ1
CASELGYWGIMPPYTDKLIF	.	TRDV3	TRDJ1
CASHVLGAIYTDKLIF	few	TRDV3	TRDJ1
CAFVVSLDKLIF	large	TRDV3	TRDJ1
CACDTRTGGYFSCDTRQMFF	few	TRDV2	TRDJ3
CACDPVLGGHPSSFYTRQMFF	few	TRDV2	TRDJ3
CACDTEDTDVSLDTRQMFF	few	TRDV2	TRDJ3
CACDTGWGGSWDTRQMFF	few	TRDV2	TRDJ3
CALGELSWGIQREHKLIF	few	TRDV1	TRDJ1
CACDTVSDTNTWDTRQMFF	few	TRDV2	TRDJ3
CACVSLGDTWDTRQMFF	large	TRDV2	TRDJ3
CALGVSALDTGGPKYTDKLIF	few	TRDV1	TRDJ1
CALGELTLGARGLYTDKLIF	.	TRDV1	TRDJ1
CALGEVHLPTWDTQDTPYGKLIF	.	TRDV1	TRDJ1
CACDILGDTTAQLFF	large	TRDV2	TRDJ2
CACDTAGGPSSWDTRQMFF	.	TRDV2	TRDJ3
CALGGAPSYLLVATDKLIF	.	TRDV1	TRDJ1
CACDTARTGGYAGSWDTRQMFF	medium-sized	TRDV2	TRDJ3
CAFRLGDTPYRLRSWDTRQMFF	medium-sized	TRDV3	TRDJ3
CALGEPRWGERDSTSWWTDKLIF	medium-sized	TRDV1	TRDJ1
CALGERWGLLGDTDKLIF	few	TRDV1	TRDJ1
CALGDTPRGDWGIWGDTDKLIF	few	TRDV1	TRDJ1
CALGERSGPCGKLIF	.	TRDV1	TRDJ1
CALGEPSLPVLGDTRTAQLFF	medium-sized	TRDV1	TRDJ2
CACDSTGGRSSWDTRQMFF	medium-sized	TRDV2	TRDJ3
CAASSSTTGGQLEATDKLIF	.	TRAV29/DV5	TRDJ1
CAFRKGSLKYWGAIPSLTAQLFF	.	TRDV3	TRDJ2
CALGEGPYYPGPDTRPDKLIF	few	TRDV1	TRDJ1
CALGEYWGIRLYTDKLIF	.	TRDV1	TRDJ1
CASNTGGYTDKLIF	.	TRDV3	TRDJ1
CAASVGPPEVRYTDKLIF	.	TRAV29/DV5	TRDJ1
CALGEGIHWGNPTDKLIF	few	TRDV1	TRDJ1
CAFRGATTDKLIF	few	TRDV3	TRDJ1
CAWVTRLGGSGETGCGYTDKLIF	few	TRDV2	TRDJ1
CALGELGIPYWGHTDKLIF	medium-sized	TRDV1	TRDJ1
CACDRSGGYWSSWDTRQMFF	few	TRDV2	TRDJ3
CALGAPLLWYTDKLIF	few	TRDV1	TRDJ1
CALGEVSGDTRTDKLIF	.	TRDV1	TRDJ1
CASCYTHETTRGADKLIF	few	TRDV3	TRDJ1
CACGPDKGDTRPLHTDKLIF	few	TRDV2	TRDJ1
CALGGTLREKTSPLYTDKLIF	few	TRDV1	TRDJ1
CALGPEGTGGTLTAQLFF	medium-sized	TRDV1	TRDJ2
CALGSYPGPSFGSIRLGTDKLIF	few	TRDV1	TRDJ1
CALGAGEGGTDKLIF	few	TRDV1	TRDJ1
CALGDVSSYSHPYWGIPDKLIF	few	TRDV1	TRDJ1